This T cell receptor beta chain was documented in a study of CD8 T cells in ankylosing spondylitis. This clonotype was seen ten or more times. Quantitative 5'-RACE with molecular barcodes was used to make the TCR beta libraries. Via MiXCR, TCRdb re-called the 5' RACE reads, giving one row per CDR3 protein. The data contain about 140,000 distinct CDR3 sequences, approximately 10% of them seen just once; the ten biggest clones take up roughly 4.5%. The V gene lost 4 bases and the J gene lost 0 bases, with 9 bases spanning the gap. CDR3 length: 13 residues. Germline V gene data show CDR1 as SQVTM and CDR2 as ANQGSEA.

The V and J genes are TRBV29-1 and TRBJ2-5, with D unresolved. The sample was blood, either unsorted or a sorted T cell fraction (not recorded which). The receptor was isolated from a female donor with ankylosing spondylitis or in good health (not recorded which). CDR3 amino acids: CSVGTAYQETQYF. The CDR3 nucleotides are TGCAGCGTTGGAACAGCATACCAAGAGACCCAGTACTTC.